This T cell receptor beta chain was captured by sequencing in a study of identical twins. Turning to this clonotype: Its antigen is unknown.

Study outcomes and limitations: Sharing of beta out-of-frame sequences by twins showed a weaker excess.

TCRdb reanalysed the 5' RACE reads using MiXCR and keeps one entry per CDR3 protein. The sample has around 500,000 distinct CDR3 sequences; approximately 15% are singletons. Trimming removed 6 bases at V and 3 bases at J, with 13 bases between. The germline gives CDR1 MNHEY, CDR2 SMNVEV (reference sequence). This CDR3 is 14 amino acids long. These data also featured in a second study, about yellow fever vaccine responses in identical twins.

The chain combines TRBV27 with TRBJ2-3; D gene unclear. The sample consisted of CD4+ T cells sorted from blood. The receptor comes from a young woman in good health. The DNA of the CDR3 is TGTGCCAGCAGGGCTTTGGGAAGGACAGATACGCAGTATTTT. Translating it yields CASRALGRTDTQYF.